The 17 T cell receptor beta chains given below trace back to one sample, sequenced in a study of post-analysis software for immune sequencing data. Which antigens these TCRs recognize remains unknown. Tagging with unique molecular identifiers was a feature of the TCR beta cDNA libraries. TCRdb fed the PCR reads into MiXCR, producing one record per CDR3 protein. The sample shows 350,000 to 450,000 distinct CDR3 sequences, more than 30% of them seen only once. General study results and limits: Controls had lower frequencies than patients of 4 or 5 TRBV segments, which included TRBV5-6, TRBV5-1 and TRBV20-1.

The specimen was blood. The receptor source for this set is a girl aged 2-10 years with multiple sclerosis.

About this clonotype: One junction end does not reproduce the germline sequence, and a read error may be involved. The CDR3 loop is CASSLDRGHEQFF. The CDR3 region has the DNA TGTGCTAGCAGCTTGGACAGGGGTCATGAGCAGTTCTTC. The V and J genes are TRBV7-7 and TRBJ2-1; 9 bases agree with TRBD1. Germline V CDR1 and CDR2: SSHAT, FNYEAQ (reference sequence). The CDR3 has 13 amino acids.

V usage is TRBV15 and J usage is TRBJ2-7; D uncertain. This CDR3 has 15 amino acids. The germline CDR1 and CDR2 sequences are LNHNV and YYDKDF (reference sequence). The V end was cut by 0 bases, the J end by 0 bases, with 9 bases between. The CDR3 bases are TGTGCCACCAGCAGAGACGGGCGAAGCTCCTACGAGCAGTACTTC. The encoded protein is CATSRDGRSSYEQYF.

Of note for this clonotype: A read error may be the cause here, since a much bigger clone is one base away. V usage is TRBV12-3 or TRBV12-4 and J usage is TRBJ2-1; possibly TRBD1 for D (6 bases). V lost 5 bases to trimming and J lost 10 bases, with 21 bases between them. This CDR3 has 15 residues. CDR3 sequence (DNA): TGTGCCAGCAGTCACCAGTCGCCGGGACACAGGGAGCAGTTCTTC. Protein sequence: CASSHQSPGHREQFF.

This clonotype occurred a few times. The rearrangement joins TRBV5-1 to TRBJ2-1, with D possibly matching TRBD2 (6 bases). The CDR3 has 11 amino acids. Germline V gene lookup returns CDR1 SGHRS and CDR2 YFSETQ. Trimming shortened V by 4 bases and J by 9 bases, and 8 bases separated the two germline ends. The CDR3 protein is CASSTGVEQFF. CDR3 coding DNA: TGCGCCAGCAGCACGGGGGTTGAGCAGTTCTTC.

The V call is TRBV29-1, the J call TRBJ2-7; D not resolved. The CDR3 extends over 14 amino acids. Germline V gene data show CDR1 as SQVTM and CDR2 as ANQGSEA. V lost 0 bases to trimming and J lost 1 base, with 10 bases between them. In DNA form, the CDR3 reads TGCAGCGTTGAAGATCGTCGGGTTTCCTACGAGCAGTACTTC. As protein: CSVEDRRVSYEQYF.

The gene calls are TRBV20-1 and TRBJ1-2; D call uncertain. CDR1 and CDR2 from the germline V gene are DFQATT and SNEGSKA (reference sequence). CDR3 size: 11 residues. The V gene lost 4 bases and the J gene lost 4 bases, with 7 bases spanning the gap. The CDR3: CSANTPYGYTF. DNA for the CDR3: TGCAGTGCTAATACACCCTATGGCTACACCTTC.

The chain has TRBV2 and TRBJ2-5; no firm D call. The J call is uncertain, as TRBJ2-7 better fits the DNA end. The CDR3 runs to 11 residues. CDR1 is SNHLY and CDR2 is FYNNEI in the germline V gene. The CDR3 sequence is CASIRRYEQYF. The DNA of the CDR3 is TGTGCCAGCATTCGGCGTTACGAGCAGTACTTC.

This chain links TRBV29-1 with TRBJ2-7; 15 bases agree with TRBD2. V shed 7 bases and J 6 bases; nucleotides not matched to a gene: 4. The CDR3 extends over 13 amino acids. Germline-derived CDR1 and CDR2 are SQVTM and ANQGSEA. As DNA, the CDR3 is TGCAGCGACAGGACTAGCGGGAGGGGCGAGCAGTACTTC. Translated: CSDRTSGRGEQYF.

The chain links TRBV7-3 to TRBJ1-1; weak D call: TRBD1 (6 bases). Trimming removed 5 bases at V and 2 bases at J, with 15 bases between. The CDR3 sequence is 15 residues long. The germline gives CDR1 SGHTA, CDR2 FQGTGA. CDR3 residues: CASSQSDSINTEAFF. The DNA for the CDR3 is TGTGCCAGCAGCCAGTCGGACAGCATCAACACTGAAGCTTTCTTT.

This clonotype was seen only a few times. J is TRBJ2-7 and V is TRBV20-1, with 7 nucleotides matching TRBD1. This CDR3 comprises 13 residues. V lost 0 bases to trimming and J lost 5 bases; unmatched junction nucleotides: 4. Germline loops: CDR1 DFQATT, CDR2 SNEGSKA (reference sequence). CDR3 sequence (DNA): TGCAGTGCTAGAGAGAGGGGGCTAGACGAGCAGTACTTC. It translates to CSARERGLDEQYF.

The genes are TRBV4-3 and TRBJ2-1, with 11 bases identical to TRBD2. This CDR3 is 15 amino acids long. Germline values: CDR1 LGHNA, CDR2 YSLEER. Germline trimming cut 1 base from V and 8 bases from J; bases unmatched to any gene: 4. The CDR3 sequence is CASSQGLAGMYEQFF. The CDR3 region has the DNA TGCGCCAGCAGCCAAGGACTAGCGGGAATGTATGAGCAGTTCTTC.

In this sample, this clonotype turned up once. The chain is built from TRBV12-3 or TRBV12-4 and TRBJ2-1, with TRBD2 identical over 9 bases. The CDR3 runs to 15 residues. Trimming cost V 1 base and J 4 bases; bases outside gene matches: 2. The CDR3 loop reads CASSLGLAEYNEQFF. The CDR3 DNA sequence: TGTGCCAGCAGTTTAGGACTAGCGGAATACAATGAGCAGTTCTTC.

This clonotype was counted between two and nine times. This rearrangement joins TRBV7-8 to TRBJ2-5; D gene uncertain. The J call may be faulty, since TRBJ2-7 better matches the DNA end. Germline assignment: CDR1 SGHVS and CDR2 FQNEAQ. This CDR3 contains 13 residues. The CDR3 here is CASSFAVNYEQYF. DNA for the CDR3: TGTGCCAGCAGCTTTGCAGTTAACTACGAGCAGTACTTC.

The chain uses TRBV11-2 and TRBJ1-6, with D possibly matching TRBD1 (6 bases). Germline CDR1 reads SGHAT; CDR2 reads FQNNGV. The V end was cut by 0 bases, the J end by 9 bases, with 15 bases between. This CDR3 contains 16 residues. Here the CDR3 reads CASSLEVGGRGSPLHF. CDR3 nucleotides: TGTGCCAGCAGCTTAGAAGTCGGGGGCAGGGGTTCACCCCTCCACTTT.

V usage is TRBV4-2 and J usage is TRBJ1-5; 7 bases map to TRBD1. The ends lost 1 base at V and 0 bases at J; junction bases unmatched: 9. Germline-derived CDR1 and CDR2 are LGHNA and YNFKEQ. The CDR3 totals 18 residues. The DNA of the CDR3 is TGTGCCAGCAGCCAAGGTTCCGGGGACAGCGATAGCAATCAGCCCCAGCATTTT. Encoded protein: CASSQGSGDSDSNQPQHF.

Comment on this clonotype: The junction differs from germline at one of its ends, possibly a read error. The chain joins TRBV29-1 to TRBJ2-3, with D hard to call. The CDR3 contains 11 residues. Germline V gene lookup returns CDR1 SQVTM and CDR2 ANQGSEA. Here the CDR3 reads CSVDNGDTQDF. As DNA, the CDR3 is TGCAGCGTTGACAATGGGGATACGCAGGATTTT.

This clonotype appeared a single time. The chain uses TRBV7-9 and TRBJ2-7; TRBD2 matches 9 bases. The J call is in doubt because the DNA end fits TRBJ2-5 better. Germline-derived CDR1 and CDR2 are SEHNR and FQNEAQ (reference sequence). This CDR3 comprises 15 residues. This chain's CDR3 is CASSPLAGGPKTQYF. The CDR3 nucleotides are TGTGCCAGCAGCCCCCTTGCGGGAGGGCCCAAGACCCAGTACTTC.